What follows are 17 T cell receptor beta chains derived from one specimen sequenced in a study of blood T cell repertoires in COVID-19. The data were produced by immunoSEQ multiplex PCR, yet TCRdb's version contains in-frame clones alone and is incomplete. The table includes some 68,000 clones, 90% detected once. Sample: peripheral blood. The receptors here all came from a man over 45 with COVID-19, enrolled during active disease.

This clone has just one count. The J gene is TRBJ2-7, the V gene TRBV18, with D perhaps matching TRBD2 (5 bases). This CDR3 spans 15 amino acids. Germline CDR1 KGHSH, CDR2 LQKENI. Trimming removed 3 bases at V and 4 bases at J, with 16 bases between. CDR3 in DNA: TGTGCCAGCTCACCTACCGCGCTAGCCACGTACGAGCAGTACTTC. It translates to CASSPTALATYEQYF.

The genes are TRBV2 and TRBJ2-7; 13 positions agree with TRBD2. Germline lookup yields CDR1 SNHLY and CDR2 FYNNEI. V was clipped by 6 bases and J by 0 bases; unmatched bases: 14. This CDR3 comprises 19 residues. As DNA, the CDR3 is TGTGCCAGCAGCCACGCTTTACTAGCGGGAGGGCCGAGCTCCTACGAGCAGTACTTC. This encodes CASSHALLAGGPSSYEQYF.

The V and J genes are TRBV6-5 and TRBJ2-2; 7 bases line up with TRBD1. The CDR3 runs 14 residues. Germline loops: CDR1 MNHEY, CDR2 SVGAGI. V was pared by 3 bases and J by 8 bases, with 6 bases of the junction left unmatched. CDR3 coding DNA: TGTGCCAGCAGTTATGGAAGGGGGCTAGGGGAGCTGTTTTTT. Its protein product is CASSYGRGLGELFF.

The chain carries TRBV7-9 and TRBJ2-7, with D uncertain. V gave up 1 base and J gave up 6 bases, with 13 bases separating them. This CDR3 region has 14 residues. Germline V gene lookup returns CDR1 SEHNR and CDR2 FQNEAQ (reference sequence). The CDR3 protein is CASSLGGVSGEQYF. The CDR3, as DNA: TGTGCCAGCAGCTTAGGCGGAGTGTCCGGCGAGCAGTACTTC.

This clone was observed a handful of times. J is TRBJ1-2 and V is TRBV12-5; the match to TRBD1 covers 7 bases. The germline V gene has CDR1 LGHNT and CDR2 FRNRAP. Germline trimming cut 1 base from V and 7 bases from J; bases unmatched to any gene: 18. The CDR3 has 18 amino acids. CDR3 in DNA: TGTGCTAGTGGTTTGGACCGGACAGGTAATCCCTTCGGGGGTGGCTACACCTTC. Translating gives CASGLDRTGNPFGGGYTF.

The genes are TRBV28 and TRBJ2-1; weak D call: TRBD2 (5 bases). The germline gives CDR1 MDHEN, CDR2 SYDVKM. V lost 7 bases, J lost 9 bases, and 19 bases lay in between. This CDR3 region has 14 residues. The CDR3 protein is CASIRGKAIGEQFF. In nucleotides, the CDR3 is TGTGCCAGCATCAGAGGGAAGGCTATCGGTGAGCAGTTCTTC.

The gene calls are TRBV7-9 and TRBJ2-2; TRBD2 is a possible D gene (5 bases). Germline CDR1 SEHNR, CDR2 FQNEAQ (reference sequence). Trimming removed 2 bases at V and 5 bases at J, with 6 bases between. CDR3 length equals 13 residues. The chain's CDR3 is CASSLSGTGELFF. In nucleotides, the CDR3 is TGTGCCAGCAGCTTATCGGGAACCGGGGAGCTGTTTTTT.

The chain couples TRBV9 to TRBJ2-7; D may be TRBD2 (6 bases). Trimming left V 0 bases short and J 0 bases short, with 7 bases between. This CDR3 spans 14 amino acids. The germline gives CDR1 SGDLS, CDR2 YYNGEE. The CDR3 spells CASSVDGSSYEQYF. The CDR3 DNA reads as TGTGCCAGCAGCGTAGACGGGAGCTCCTACGAGCAGTACTTC.

Remarks on this clone: Within the sample, other DNA sequences also encode this same CDR3. V gene TRBV29-1 combines with J gene TRBJ2-3, with 12 bases lining up with TRBD2. The CDR3 runs 16 residues. Germline lookup yields CDR1 SQVTM and CDR2 ANQGSEA. V trimming: 5 bases; J trimming: 3 bases; junction bases outside the gene matches: 9. CDR3 sequence: CSVLAGGFSSTDTQYF. The CDR3 DNA reads as TGCAGCGTTCTAGCGGGAGGGTTCTCTAGTACAGATACGCAGTATTTT.

The chain recombines TRBV5-6 with TRBJ2-3; perhaps TRBD2 as D (5 bases). Germline-derived CDR1 and CDR2 are SGHDT and YYEEEE. The CDR3 is 15 residues long. V dropped 4 bases and J dropped 3 bases, with 15 bases sitting between them. CDR3 nucleotides: TGTGCCAGCAGCGATACTAGGGCAGGAACAGATACGCAGTATTTT. Protein product: CASSDTRAGTDTQYF.

This clone has a single count. V is TRBV3-1 (or the pseudogene TRBV3-2) and J is TRBJ2-7; 9 positions agree with TRBD1. Trimming at V came to 0 bases and at J to 7 bases, leaving 4 bases not matched to a gene. CDR3 length equals 14 residues. Germline-derived CDR1 and CDR2 are LGHDT and YNNKEL (reference sequence). The CDR3: CASSQDSGTGEQYF. The CDR3 bases are TGTGCCAGCAGCCAAGATTCAGGGACAGGGGAGCAGTACTTC.

The rearrangement joins TRBV2 to TRBJ1-2; TRBD1 might be the D (6 bases). The ends were cut back, 5 bases at V and 8 bases at J, with 21 bases in the middle. CDR1 is SNHLY, CDR2 FYNNEI, per germline. The length of the CDR3 is 15 residues. CDR3: CASSSRQVVLAGYTF. CDR3 in DNA: TGTGCCAGCAGTTCCCGACAGGTTGTGTTGGCGGGCTACACCTTC.

This chain uses TRBV24-1 with TRBJ2-5, with D tentatively TRBD2 (6 bases). CDR3 length: 16 amino acids. V was pared by 2 bases and J by 5 bases, with 17 bases between. Germline CDR1 and CDR2: KGHDR and SFDVKD. CDR3 in DNA: TGTGCCACCAGTGATTGGGGGTCGGCTAGCGCGGAGACCCAGTACTTC. Protein product: CATSDWGSASAETQYF.

This clone has a single count. The genes are TRBV24-1 and TRBJ1-6, with D unclear. Trimming shortened V by 3 bases and J by 0 bases, and 8 bases separated the two germline ends. The CDR3 has 16 amino acids. Germline loops: CDR1 KGHDR, CDR2 SFDVKD. Written as DNA, the CDR3 is TGTGCCACCAGTGATGGCCGGAGCTCCTATAATTCACCCCTCCACTTT. Translation gives CATSDGRSSYNSPLHF.

This chain links TRBV11-2 with TRBJ2-7; D perhaps matches TRBD2 (6 bases). The germline gives CDR1 SGHAT, CDR2 FQNNGV. V lost 7 bases and J lost 0, with 16 bases in between. The CDR3 covers 15 residues. CDR3 nucleotide sequence: TGTGCCAGCAACCCCGGAGGGCAGTTCTCCTACGAGCAGTACTTC. Translated: CASNPGGQFSYEQYF.

This clone was seen only a few times. V and J are TRBV2 and TRBJ2-1, with D maybe TRBD2 (6 bases). V lost 4 bases and J 0 bases, leaving 10 bases between the germline ends. CDR3 length: 15 residues. CDR1 and CDR2 from the germline V gene are SNHLY and FYNNEI. The CDR3, as DNA: TGTGCCAGCAGTGCCGGCGGGAACTCCTACAATGAGCAGTTCTTC. Translating it yields CASSAGGNSYNEQFF.

The gene calls are TRBV7-2 and TRBJ2-5, with D uncertain. Germline values: CDR1 SGHTA, CDR2 FQGNSA. Between the trimmed V and J ends, which lost 3 bases and 2 bases, there was a span of 7 bases. The CDR3 is 13 residues long. Written as DNA, the CDR3 is TGTGCCAGCAGCTTGGGCAGACAAGAGACCCAGTACTTC. Protein product: CASSLGRQETQYF.